This entry lists 13 T cell receptor beta chains sequenced from one sample in a study of T cells in Graves' hyperthyroidism and ophthalmopathy. TCR beta CDR3 regions were amplified from RNA. A set of HTBI primers served as the primers for a first-round RT-PCR of the TCR CDR3. TCRdb analysed the multiplex PCR reads with MiXCR anew, one entry per CDR3 protein. The sample holds 500,000 to 650,000 distinct CDR3 sequences, 12% to 15% seen once. The sequencing input was blood. All receptors come from a woman aged 40 to 55 with Graves' hyperthyroidism.

The table lists this clonotype with many counts. The V gene is TRBV28, the J gene TRBJ2-7; TRBD2 matches 7 bases. The germline gives CDR1 MDHEN, CDR2 SYDVKM. This CDR3 contains 13 residues. The V gene end was trimmed by 6 bases and the J gene end by 7 bases; junction bases not matched to a gene: 9. The CDR3 DNA sequence: TGTGCCAGCAGGTGGGGCAGGGAGGGAGAGCAGTACTTC. Amino acid sequence: CASRWGREGEQYF.

This clonotype has only a few counts. The chain couples TRBV20-1 to TRBJ2-7; unclear D gene. CDR1 and CDR2 from the germline V gene are DFQATT and SNEGSKA (reference sequence). The V and J ends lost 0 bases and 2 bases respectively, with 11 bases between them. The CDR3 runs to 14 residues. The CDR3 here is CSARDFADTYEQYF. The DNA of the CDR3 is TGCAGTGCTAGAGATTTTGCAGATACCTACGAGCAGTACTTC.

This clonotype turned up a few times. This may be a read error, as it is one base from a much larger clone. The CDR3, as DNA: TGTGCCGGCAGCCAAGAGAGGGGGGAGCTGTTTTTT. Amino acid sequence: CAGSQERGELFF. The V gene is TRBV4-2, the J gene TRBJ2-2; D unclear. The germline CDR1 and CDR2 sequences are LGHNA and YNFKEQ. The CDR3 sequence is 12 residues long.

Remarks on this clonotype: A read error may produce the germline difference seen at one junction end. The chain employs TRBV6-1 and TRBJ2-2; perhaps TRBD2 as D (5 bases). The length of the CDR3 is 15 residues. In germline, CDR1 is MNHNS, CDR2 SASEGT. CDR3 in amino acids: CAISDTVSNTGEPFF. CDR3 coding DNA: TGTGCCATCAGTGACACAGTCTCGAACACCGGGGAGCCGTTTTTT.

The chain is built from TRBV29-1 and TRBJ2-6, with D unresolved. Germline-derived CDR1 and CDR2 are SQVTM and ANQGSEA. The CDR3 totals 15 residues. The V end lost 4 bases, the J end lost 2 bases, and 12 bases lay between the germline ends. CDR3 residues: CSVAQEPTGANVLTF. The CDR3 DNA is TGCAGCGTTGCGCAAGAGCCTACTGGGGCCAACGTCCTGACTTTC.

The chain carries TRBV6-1 and TRBJ2-7; 8 bases fit TRBD1. V shed 7 bases, J shed 2 bases, and the junction held 7 bases outside the gene matches. This CDR3 is built from 14 residues. Germline values: CDR1 MNHNS, CDR2 SASEGT. The CDR3 loop reads CASTSRGLAYEQYF. DNA for the CDR3: TGTGCCAGCACCTCCAGGGGGCTGGCCTACGAGCAGTACTTC.

This clonotype came up many times. The chain recombines TRBV6-1 with TRBJ2-2, with 12 bases fitting TRBD2. Looked up from germline, CDR1 is MNHNS and CDR2 is SASEGT. The CDR3 covers 15 residues. Trimming at V came to 7 bases and at J to 5 bases, leaving 5 bases not matched to a gene. The CDR3 is CASTWTSGDTGELFF. As DNA, the CDR3 is TGTGCCAGCACCTGGACTAGCGGGGATACCGGGGAGCTGTTTTTT.

V and J are TRBV19 and TRBJ2-6; TRBD2 matches 7 bases. V was clipped by 8 bases and J by 4 bases; unmatched bases: 17. The CDR3 covers 18 residues. The germline CDR1 and CDR2 sequences are LNHDA and SQIVND (reference sequence). The CDR3 loop is CASQMSPSRGVGANVLTF. The CDR3 DNA sequence: TGTGCCAGTCAGATGTCCCCCTCACGGGGGGTCGGGGCCAACGTCCTGACTTTC. Full variable domain (outside the CDR3, taken from reference TRBV19 and TRBJ2-6): DGGITQSPKYLFRKEGQNVTLSCEQNLNHDAMYWYRQDPGQGLRLIYYSQIVNDFQKGDIAEGYSVSREKKESFPLTVTSAQKNPTAFYLCASQMSPSRGVGANVLTFGAGSRLTVL.

In the case of this clonotype: A much bigger clone sits one base away, suggesting this may be a read error. V gene TRBV7-2 combines with J gene TRBJ2-5; no firm D call. Trimming left V 4 bases short and J 1 base short, with 7 bases between. The length of the CDR3 is 13 residues. In germline, CDR1 is SGHTA, CDR2 FQGNSA. Written as DNA, the CDR3 is TGTGCCAGCAGCTCCCGGGCCCAAGAGACCCAGTACTTC. Protein sequence: CASSSRAQETQYF.

This clonotype appeared many times. The V gene is TRBV7-9, the J gene TRBJ2-7; 7 positions agree with TRBD2. Germline loops: CDR1 SEHNR, CDR2 FQNEAQ (reference sequence). The CDR3 has 15 amino acids. V lost 4 bases, J lost 1 base, and 7 bases stayed unmatched. The CDR3 loop is CASSSSGGESYEQYF. The CDR3, as DNA: TGTGCCAGCAGCTCTAGCGGTGGAGAGTCCTACGAGCAGTACTTC.

There are many counts of this clonotype. The chain recombines TRBV20-1 with TRBJ2-1; D uncertain. This CDR3 is built from 13 residues. CDR1 and CDR2 from the germline V gene are DFQATT and SNEGSKA (reference sequence). V lost 5 bases, J lost 2 bases, and 10 bases lay in between. Here the CDR3 DNA reads TGCAGTGCTCATCGGTCTACCTACAATGAGCAGTTCTTC. As protein: CSAHRSTYNEQFF.

This chain connects TRBV6-2 or TRBV6-3 to TRBJ2-3, with 11 positions matching TRBD2. The CDR3 covers 15 residues. Germline CDR1 reads MNHEY; CDR2 reads SVGEGT. The V segment lost 6 bases and the J segment 3 bases; nucleotides outside the gene matches: 5. CDR3 nucleotides: TGTGCCAGCAGGCGACTAGCGGGGTTGACAGATACGCAGTATTTT. It is translated as CASRRLAGLTDTQYF.

In this sample, this clonotype turned up a few times. The chain has TRBV9 and TRBJ2-7; TRBD1 matches at 9 bases. In germline, CDR1 is SGDLS, CDR2 YYNGEE. The CDR3 runs to 16 residues. Trimming removed 4 bases from V and 0 bases from J; junction bases left unmatched: 8. CDR3: CASSPRDRASSYEQYF. CDR3 nucleotides: TGTGCCAGCAGCCCACGGGACAGGGCTAGCTCCTACGAGCAGTACTTC.